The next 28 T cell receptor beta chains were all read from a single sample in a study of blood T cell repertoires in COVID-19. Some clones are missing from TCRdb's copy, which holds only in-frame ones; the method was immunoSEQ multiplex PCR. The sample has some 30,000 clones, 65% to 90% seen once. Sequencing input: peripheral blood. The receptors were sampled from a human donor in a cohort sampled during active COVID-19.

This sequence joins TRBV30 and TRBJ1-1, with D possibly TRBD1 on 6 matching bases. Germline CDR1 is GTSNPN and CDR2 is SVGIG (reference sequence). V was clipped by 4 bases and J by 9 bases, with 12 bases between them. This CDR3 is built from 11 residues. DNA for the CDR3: TGTGCCTGGAACAAAGGGACAAAAGCTTTCTTT. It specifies CAWNKGTKAFF.

The CDR3 loop reads CASSLLISGANVLTF. Here the CDR3 DNA reads TGTGCCAGCAGTTTATTAATTTCTGGGGCCAACGTCCTGACTTTC. The chain employs TRBV28 and TRBJ2-6; D call uncertain. The CDR3 runs 15 residues. V was pared by 1 base and J by 1 base, with 5 bases between. From germline, CDR1 is MDHEN and CDR2 SYDVKM.

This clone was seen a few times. The CDR3 bases are TGTGCCAGCAGCGGAGGGACAGGGGGCAACTATGGCTACACCTTC. Translation: CASSGGTGGNYGYTF. The gene calls are TRBV9 and TRBJ1-2; TRBD1 matches 12 bases. Trimming cost V 3 bases and J 2 bases; bases outside gene matches: 2. The CDR3 runs to 15 residues. CDR1 is SGDLS and CDR2 is YYNGEE in the germline V gene.

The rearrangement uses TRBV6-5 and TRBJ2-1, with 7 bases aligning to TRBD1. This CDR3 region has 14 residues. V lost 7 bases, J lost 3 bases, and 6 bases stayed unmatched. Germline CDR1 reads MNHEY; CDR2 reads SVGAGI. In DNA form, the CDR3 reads TGTGCCAGCACCACCGGGACAGACTACAATGAGCAGTTCTTC. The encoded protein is CASTTGTDYNEQFF.

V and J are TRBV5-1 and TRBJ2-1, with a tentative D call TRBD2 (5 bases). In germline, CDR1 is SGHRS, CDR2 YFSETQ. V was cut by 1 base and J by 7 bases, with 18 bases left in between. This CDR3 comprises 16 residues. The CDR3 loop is CASSLNTRSSGNEQFF. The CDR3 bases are TGCGCCAGCAGCTTGAATACTAGGAGTTCGGGTAATGAGCAGTTCTTC.

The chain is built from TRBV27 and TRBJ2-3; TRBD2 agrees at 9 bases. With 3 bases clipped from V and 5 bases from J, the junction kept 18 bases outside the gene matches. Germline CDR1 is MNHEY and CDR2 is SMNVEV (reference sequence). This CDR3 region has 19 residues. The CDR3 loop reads CASSFLAASAGGPGDTQYF. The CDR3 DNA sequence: TGTGCCAGCAGTTTTTTGGCGGCCTCGGCGGGGGGGCCGGGAGATACGCAGTATTTT.

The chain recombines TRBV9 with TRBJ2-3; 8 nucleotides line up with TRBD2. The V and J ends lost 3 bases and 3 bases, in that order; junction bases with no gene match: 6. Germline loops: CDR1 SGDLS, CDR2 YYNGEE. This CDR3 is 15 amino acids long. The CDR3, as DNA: TGTGCCAGCAGCGCCCAAGCGGGAGCTACAGATACGCAGTATTTT. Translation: CASSAQAGATDTQYF.

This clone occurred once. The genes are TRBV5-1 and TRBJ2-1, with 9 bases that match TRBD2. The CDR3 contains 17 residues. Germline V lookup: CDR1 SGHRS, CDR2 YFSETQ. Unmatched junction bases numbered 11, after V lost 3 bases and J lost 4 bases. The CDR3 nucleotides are TGCGCCAGCAGCTCTCACGGTACTAGCGGGCCTTACAATGAGCAGTTCTTC. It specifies CASSSHGTSGPYNEQFF.

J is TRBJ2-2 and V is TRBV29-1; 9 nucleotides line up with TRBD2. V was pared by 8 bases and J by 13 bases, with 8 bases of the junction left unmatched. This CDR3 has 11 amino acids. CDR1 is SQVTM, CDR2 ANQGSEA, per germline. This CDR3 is CSTLSGGRLFF. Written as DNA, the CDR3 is TGCAGCACCTTAAGCGGGGGGCGGCTGTTTTTT.

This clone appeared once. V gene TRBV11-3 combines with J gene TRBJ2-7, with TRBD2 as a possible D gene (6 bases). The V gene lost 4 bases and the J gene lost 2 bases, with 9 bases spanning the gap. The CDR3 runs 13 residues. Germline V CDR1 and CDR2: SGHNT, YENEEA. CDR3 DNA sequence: TGTGCCAGCAGCTCGCGGGAAACCTACGAGCAGTACTTC. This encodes CASSSRETYEQYF.

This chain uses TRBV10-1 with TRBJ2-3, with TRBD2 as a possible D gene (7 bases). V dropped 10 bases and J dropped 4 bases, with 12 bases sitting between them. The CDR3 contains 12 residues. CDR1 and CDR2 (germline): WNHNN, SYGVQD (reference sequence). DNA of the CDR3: TGCGCCAAATGGGGGGGGCCAGATACGCAGTATTTT. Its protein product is CAKWGGPDTQYF.

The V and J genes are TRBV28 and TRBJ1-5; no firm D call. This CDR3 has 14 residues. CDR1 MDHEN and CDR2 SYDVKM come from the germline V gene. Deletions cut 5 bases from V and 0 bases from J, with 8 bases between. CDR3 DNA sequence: TGTGCCAGCAGTGGAGTATATAGCAATCAGCCCCAGCATTTT. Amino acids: CASSGVYSNQPQHF.

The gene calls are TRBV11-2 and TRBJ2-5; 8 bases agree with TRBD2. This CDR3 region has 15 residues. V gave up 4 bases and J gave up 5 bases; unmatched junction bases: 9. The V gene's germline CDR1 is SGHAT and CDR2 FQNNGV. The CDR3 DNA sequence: TGTGCCAGCAGCTGGCCCAGCGGGGGCGCGGAGACCCAGTACTTC. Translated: CASSWPSGGAETQYF.

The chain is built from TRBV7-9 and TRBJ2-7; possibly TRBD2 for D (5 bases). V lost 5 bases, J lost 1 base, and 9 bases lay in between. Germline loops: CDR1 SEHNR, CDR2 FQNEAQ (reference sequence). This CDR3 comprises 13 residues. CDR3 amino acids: CASSPRRSYEQYF. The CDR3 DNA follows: TGTGCCAGCAGCCCCCGGAGGTCCTACGAGCAGTACTTC.

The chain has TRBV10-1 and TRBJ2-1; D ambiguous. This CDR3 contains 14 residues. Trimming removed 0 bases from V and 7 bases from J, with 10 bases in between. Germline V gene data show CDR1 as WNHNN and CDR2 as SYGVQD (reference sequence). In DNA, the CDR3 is TGCGCCAGCAGTGAGTCGCAGGCGCAGAATGAGCAGTTCTTC. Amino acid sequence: CASSESQAQNEQFF.

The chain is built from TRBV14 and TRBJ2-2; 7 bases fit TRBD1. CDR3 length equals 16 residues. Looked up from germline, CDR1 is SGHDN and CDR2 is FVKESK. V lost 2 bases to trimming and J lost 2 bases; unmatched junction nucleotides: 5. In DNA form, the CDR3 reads TGTGCCAGCAGCCAATGGACAGGCGTTAACACCGGGGAGCTGTTTTTT. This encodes CASSQWTGVNTGELFF.

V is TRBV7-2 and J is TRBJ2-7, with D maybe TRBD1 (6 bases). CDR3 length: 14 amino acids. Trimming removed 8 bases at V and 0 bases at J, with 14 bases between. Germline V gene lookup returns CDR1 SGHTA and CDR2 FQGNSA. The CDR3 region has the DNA TGTGCCAGCGGACAGACAGGCAACTCCTACGAGCAGTACTTC. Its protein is CASGQTGNSYEQYF.

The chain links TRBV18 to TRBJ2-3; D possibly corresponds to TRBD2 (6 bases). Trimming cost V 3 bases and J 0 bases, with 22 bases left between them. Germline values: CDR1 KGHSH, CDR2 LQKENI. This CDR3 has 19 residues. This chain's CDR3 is CASSPTRAGPTSSTDTQYF. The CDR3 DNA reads TGTGCCAGCTCACCCACCCGGGCGGGGCCCACCTCAAGCACAGATACGCAGTATTTT.

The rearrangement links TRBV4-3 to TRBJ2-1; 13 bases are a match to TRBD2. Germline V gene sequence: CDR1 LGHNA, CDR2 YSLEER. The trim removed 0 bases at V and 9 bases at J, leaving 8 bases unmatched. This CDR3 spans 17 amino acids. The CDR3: CASSQDRTSGGFGEQFF. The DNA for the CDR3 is TGCGCCAGCAGCCAAGATAGGACTAGCGGGGGCTTCGGTGAGCAGTTCTTC.

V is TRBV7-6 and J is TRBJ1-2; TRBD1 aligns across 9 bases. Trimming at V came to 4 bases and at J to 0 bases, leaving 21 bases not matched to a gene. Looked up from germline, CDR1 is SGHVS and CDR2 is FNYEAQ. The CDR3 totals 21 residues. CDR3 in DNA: TGTGCCAGCAGCTCCTATCGGACCAAGACGGGACAGGGTCCTCCTAACTATGGCTACACCTTC. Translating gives CASSSYRTKTGQGPPNYGYTF.

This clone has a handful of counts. CDR3 DNA: TGTGCCAGCAGTTCGGCAGGAGGGGACACTGAAGCTTTCTTT. Its protein is CASSSAGGDTEAFF. This chain connects TRBV6-5 to TRBJ1-1, with a tentative D call TRBD1 (5 bases). The V end lost 4 bases, the J end lost 3 bases, and 12 bases lay between the germline ends. This CDR3 is built from 14 residues. Germline V gives CDR1 MNHEY, CDR2 SVGAGI.

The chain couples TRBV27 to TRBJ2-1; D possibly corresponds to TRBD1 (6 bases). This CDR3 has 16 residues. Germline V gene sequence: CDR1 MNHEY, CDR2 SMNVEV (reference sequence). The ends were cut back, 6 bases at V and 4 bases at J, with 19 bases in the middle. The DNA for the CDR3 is TGTGCCAGCAGCTTGGGCGGTATGGGGGCTTACAATGAGCAGTTCTTC. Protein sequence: CASSLGGMGAYNEQFF.

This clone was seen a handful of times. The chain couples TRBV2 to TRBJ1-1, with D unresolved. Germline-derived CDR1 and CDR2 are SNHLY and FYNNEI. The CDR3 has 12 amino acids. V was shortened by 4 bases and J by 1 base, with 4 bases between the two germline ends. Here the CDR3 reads CASSGANTEAFF. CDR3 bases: TGTGCCAGCAGTGGGGCGAACACTGAAGCTTTCTTT. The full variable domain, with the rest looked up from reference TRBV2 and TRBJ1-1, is EPEVTQTPSHQVTQMGQEVILRCVPISNHLYFYWYRQILGQKVEFLVSFYNNEISEKSEIFDDQFSVERPDGSNFTLKIRSTKLEDSAMYFCASSGANTEAFFGQGTRLTVV.

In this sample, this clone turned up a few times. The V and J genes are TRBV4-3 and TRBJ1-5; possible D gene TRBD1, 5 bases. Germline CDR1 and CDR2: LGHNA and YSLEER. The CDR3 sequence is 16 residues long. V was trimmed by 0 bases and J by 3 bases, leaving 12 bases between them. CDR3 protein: CASSQDRRGFNQPQHF. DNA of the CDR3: TGCGCCAGCAGCCAAGATAGGAGGGGTTTCAATCAGCCCCAGCATTTT.

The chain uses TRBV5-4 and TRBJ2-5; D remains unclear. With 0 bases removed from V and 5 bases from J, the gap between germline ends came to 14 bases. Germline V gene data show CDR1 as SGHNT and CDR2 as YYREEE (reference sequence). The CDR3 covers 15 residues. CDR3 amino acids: CASSLDLGIRETQYF. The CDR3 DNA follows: TGTGCCAGCAGCTTGGACCTAGGAATTAGGGAGACCCAGTACTTC.

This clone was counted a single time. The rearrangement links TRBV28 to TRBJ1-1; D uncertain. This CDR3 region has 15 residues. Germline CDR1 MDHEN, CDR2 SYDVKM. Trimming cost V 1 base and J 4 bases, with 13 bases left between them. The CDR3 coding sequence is TGTGCCAGCAGTTTATCCGAACTCCTAAGCACTGAAGCTTTCTTT. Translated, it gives CASSLSELLSTEAFF.

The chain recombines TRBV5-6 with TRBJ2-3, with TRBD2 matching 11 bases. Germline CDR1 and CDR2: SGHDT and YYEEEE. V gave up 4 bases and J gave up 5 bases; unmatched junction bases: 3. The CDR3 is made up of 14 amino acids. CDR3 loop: CASSAGTSGDTQYF. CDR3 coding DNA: TGTGCCAGCAGCGCGGGGACTAGCGGAGATACGCAGTATTTT. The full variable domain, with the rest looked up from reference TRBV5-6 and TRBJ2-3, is DAGVTQSPTHLIKTRGQQVTLRCSPKSGHDTVSWYQQALGQGPQFIFQYYEEEERQRGNFPDRFSGHQFPNYSSELNVNALLLGDSALYLCASSAGTSGDTQYFGPGTRLTVL.

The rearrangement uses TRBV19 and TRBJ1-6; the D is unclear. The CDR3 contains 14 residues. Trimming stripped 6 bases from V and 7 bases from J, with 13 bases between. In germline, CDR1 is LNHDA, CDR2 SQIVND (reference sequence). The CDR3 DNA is TGTGCCAGTAGCCCCCCGGGGTCCAATTCACCCCTCCACTTT. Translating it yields CASSPPGSNSPLHF.